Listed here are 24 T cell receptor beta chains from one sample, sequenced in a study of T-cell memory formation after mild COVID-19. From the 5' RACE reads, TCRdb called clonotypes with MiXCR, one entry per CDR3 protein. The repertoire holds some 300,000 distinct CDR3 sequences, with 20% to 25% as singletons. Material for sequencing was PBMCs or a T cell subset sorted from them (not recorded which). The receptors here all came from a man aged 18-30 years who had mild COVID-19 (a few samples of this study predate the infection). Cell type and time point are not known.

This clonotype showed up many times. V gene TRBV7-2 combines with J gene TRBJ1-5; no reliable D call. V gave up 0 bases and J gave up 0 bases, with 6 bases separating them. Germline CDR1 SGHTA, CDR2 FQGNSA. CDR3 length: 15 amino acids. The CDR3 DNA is TGTGCCAGCAGCTTAGCTCTGAATAGCAATCAGCCCCAGCATTTT. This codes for CASSLALNSNQPQHF.

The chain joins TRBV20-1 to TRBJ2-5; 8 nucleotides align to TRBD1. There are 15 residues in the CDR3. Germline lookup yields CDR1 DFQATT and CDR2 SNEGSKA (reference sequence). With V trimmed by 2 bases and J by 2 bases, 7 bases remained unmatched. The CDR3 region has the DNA TGCAGTGCTAGAAGGGCAGGGGGCCGGCAAGAGACCCAGTACTTC. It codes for CSARRAGGRQETQYF.

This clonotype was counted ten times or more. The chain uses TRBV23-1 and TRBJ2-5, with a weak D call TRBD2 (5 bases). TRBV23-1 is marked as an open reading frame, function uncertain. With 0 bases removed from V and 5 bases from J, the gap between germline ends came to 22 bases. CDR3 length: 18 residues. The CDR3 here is CASSQSSGALPSGETQYF. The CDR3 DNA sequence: TGCGCCAGCAGTCAATCGTCCGGCGCTCTCCCCTCGGGGGAGACCCAGTACTTC.

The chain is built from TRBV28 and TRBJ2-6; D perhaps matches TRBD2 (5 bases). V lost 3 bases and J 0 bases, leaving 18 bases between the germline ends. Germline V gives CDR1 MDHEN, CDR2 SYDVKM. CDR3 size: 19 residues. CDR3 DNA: TGTGCCAGCAGTTTCCCGGTCCTTTCGGGGAGCTCTGGGGCCAACGTCCTGACTTTC. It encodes CASSFPVLSGSSGANVLTF.

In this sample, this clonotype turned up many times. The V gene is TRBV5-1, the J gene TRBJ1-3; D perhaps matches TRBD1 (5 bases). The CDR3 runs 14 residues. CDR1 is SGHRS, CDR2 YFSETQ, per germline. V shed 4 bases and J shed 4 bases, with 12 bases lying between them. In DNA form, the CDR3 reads TGCGCCAGCAGCAGGGACTTCGTCGGAAACACCATATATTTT. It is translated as CASSRDFVGNTIYF.

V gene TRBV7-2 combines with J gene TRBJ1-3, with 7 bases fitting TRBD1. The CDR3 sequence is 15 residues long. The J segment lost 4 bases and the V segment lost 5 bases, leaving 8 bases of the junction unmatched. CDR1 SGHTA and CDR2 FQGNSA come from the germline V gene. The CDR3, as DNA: TGTGCCAGCAGCCCCCGGAGGGGGCTAGGAAACACCATATATTTT. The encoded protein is CASSPRRGLGNTIYF.

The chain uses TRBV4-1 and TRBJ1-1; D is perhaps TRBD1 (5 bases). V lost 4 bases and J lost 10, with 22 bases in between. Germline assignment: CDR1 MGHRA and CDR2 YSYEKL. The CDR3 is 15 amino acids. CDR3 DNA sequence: TGCGCCAGCAGCCTTAGCCCGGGACTCATTTATGGAGCTTTCTTT. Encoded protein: CASSLSPGLIYGAFF.

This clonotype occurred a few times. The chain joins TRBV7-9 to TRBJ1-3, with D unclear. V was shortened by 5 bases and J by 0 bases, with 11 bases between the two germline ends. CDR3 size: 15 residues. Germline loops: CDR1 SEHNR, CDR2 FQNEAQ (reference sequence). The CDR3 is CASSLGGISGNTIYF. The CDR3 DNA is TGTGCCAGCAGCCTAGGCGGGATCTCTGGAAACACCATATATTTT.

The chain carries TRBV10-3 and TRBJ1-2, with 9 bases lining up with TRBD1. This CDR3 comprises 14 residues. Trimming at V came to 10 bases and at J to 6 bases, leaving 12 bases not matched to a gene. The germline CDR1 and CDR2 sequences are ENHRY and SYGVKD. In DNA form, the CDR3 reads TGTGCCACCGAACGGGGACAGGGAGATGATGGCTACACCTTC. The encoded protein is CATERGQGDDGYTF.

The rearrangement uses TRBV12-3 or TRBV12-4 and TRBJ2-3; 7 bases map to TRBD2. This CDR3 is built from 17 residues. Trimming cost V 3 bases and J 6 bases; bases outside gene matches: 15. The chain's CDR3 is CASSFPSGGRRTDTQYF. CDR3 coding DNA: TGTGCCAGCAGTTTTCCGTCGGGGGGAAGGAGAACGGATACGCAGTATTTT.

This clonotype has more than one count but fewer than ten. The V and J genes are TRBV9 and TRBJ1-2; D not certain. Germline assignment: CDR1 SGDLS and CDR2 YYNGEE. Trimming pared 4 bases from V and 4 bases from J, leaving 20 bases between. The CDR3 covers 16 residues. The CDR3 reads CASSPTDERVVYGYTF. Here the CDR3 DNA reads TGTGCCAGCAGCCCGACCGATGAGAGGGTGGTCTATGGCTACACCTTC.

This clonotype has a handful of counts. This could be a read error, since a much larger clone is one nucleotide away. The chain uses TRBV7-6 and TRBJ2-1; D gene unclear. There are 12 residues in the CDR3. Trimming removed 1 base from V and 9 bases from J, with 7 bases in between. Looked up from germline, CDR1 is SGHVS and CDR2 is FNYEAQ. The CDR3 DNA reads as TGTGCCAGCAGCTTAGATTGGGGTGAGCAGTTCTTC. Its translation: CASSLDWGEQFF. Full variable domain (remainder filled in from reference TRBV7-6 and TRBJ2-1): GAGVSQSPRYKVTKRGQDVALRCDPISGHVSLYWYRQALGQGPEFLTYFNYEAQQDKSGLPNDRFSAERPEGSISTLTIQRTEQRDSAMYRCASSLDWGEQFFGPGTRLTVL.

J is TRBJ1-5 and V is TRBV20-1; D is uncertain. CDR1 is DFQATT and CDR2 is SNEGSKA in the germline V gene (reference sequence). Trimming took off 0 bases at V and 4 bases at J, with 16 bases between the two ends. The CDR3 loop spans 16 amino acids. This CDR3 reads CSARDLVGVRNQPQHF. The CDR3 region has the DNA TGCAGTGCTAGAGATTTGGTCGGGGTGAGAAATCAGCCCCAGCATTTT.

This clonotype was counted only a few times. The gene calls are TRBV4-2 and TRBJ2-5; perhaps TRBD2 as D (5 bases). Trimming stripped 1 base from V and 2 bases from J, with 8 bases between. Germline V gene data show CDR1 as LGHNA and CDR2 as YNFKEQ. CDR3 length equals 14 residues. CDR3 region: CASSQAPGQETQYF. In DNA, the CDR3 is TGTGCCAGCAGCCAAGCGCCGGGGCAAGAGACCCAGTACTTC.

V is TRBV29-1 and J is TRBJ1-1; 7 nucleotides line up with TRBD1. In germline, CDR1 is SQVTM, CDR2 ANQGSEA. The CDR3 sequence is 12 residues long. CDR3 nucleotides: TGCAGGGCGGACAGGACCTCCTTTGAAGCTTTCTTT. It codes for CRADRTSFEAFF.

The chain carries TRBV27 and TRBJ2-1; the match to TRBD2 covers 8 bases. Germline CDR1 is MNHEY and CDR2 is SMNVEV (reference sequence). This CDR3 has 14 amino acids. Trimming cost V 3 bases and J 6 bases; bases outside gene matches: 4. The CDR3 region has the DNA TGTGCCAGCAGTTTTCGCGGGGGGTTCAATGAGCAGTTCTTC. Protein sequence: CASSFRGGFNEQFF.

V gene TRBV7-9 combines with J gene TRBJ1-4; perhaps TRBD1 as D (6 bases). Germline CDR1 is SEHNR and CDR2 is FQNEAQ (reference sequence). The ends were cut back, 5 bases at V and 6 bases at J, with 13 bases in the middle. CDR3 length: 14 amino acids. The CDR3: CASSPREGDEKLFF. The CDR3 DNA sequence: TGTGCCAGCAGCCCCCGTGAGGGGGATGAAAAACTGTTTTTT.

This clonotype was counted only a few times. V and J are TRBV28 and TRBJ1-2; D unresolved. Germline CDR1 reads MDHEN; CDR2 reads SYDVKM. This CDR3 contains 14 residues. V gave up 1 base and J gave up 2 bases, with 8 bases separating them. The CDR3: CASSLFNRNYGYTF. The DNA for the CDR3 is TGTGCCAGCAGTTTATTTAATAGAAACTATGGCTACACCTTC.

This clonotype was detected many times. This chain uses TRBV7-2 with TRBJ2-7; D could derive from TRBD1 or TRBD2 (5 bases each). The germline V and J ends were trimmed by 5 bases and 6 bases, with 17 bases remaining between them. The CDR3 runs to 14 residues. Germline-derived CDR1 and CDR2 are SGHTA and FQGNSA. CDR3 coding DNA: TGTGCCAGCAGCGCCTCCCCAGGGAGACCCGAGCAGTACTTC. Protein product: CASSASPGRPEQYF.

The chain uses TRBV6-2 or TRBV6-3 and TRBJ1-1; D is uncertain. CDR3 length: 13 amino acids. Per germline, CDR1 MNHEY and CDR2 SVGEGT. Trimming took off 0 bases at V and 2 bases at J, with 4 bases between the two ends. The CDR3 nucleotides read TGTGCCAGCAGTTACTCAAAAAACACTGAAGCTTTCTTT. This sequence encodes CASSYSKNTEAFF.

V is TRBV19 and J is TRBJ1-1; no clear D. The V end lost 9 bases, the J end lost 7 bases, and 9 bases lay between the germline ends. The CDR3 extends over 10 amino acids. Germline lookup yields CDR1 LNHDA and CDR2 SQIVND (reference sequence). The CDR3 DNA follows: TGTGCCAGAACGTACAGTGAAGCTTTCTTT. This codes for CARTYSEAFF.

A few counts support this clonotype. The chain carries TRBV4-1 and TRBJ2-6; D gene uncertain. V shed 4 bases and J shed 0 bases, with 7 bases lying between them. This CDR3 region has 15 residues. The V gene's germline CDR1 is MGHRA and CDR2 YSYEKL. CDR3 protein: CASSPPASGANVLTF. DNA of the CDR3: TGCGCCAGCAGCCCCCCGGCCTCTGGGGCCAACGTCCTGACTTTC.

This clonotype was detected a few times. CDR3 in DNA: TGCGCCAGCAGCTTGCCCCCAACTAGGGCCGGGGAGCTGTTTTTT. Its translation is CASSLPPTRAGELFF. V is TRBV5-1 and J is TRBJ2-2, with D perhaps TRBD2 (5 bases). The CDR3 extends over 15 amino acids. CDR1 and CDR2 from the germline V gene are SGHRS and YFSETQ. V lost 1 base, J lost 6 bases, and 13 bases lay in between. Based on the CDR3 plus reference TRBV5-1 and TRBJ2-2, the full variable domain is KAGVTQTPRYLIKTRGQQVTLSCSPISGHRSVSWYQQTPGQGLQFLFEYFSETQRNKGNFPGRFSGRQFSNSRSEMNVSTLELGDSALYLCASSLPPTRAGELFFGEGSRLTVL.

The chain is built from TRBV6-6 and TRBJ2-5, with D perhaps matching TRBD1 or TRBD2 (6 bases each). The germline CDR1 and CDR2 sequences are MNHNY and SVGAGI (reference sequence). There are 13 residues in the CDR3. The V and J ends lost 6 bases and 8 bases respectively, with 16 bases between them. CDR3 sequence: CASSPGAWGTQYF. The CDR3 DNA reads TGTGCCAGCAGCCCGGGGGCCTGGGGTACCCAGTACTTC.